This record looks at one TCR beta chain sequence and its context. Its cognate antigen is unknown. The data stem from a study of cytomegalovirus exposure and HLA in healthy donors. The overall study: In terms of ancestry, the Caucasian-associated cluster contained roughly 81% of the roughly 400 genotyped donors. Study-wide findings and caveats: Several of the most significant clusters appeared, in a later analysis, to be linked to common viral pathogens. Owing to their indistinguishability, certain V segments, notably TRBV6-2 and TRBV6-3, were excluded.

Researchers ran the PCR with 60 Vbeta and 13 Jbeta primers. This table comes from immunoSEQ multiplex PCR, and its TCRdb copy is limited to in-frame clones, with some not included. Among 85,000 to 130,000 clones listed, roughly four fifths were seen once. The CDR3 is 15 amino acids. With V trimmed by 1 base and J by 4 bases, 7 bases remained unmatched. The germline V gene encodes CDR1 SGHNT and CDR2 YYREEE (reference sequence). The J gene is TRBJ1-2, the V gene TRBV5-4; 7 bases match TRBD1. This clonotype originated in a male donor in good health and CMV-seropositive. Sequenced sample: PBMCs. The CDR3 here is CASSLRSGGSYGYTF. CDR3 nucleotides: TGTGCCAGCAGCTTGCGGTCAGGGGGGTCCTATGGCTACACCTTC.